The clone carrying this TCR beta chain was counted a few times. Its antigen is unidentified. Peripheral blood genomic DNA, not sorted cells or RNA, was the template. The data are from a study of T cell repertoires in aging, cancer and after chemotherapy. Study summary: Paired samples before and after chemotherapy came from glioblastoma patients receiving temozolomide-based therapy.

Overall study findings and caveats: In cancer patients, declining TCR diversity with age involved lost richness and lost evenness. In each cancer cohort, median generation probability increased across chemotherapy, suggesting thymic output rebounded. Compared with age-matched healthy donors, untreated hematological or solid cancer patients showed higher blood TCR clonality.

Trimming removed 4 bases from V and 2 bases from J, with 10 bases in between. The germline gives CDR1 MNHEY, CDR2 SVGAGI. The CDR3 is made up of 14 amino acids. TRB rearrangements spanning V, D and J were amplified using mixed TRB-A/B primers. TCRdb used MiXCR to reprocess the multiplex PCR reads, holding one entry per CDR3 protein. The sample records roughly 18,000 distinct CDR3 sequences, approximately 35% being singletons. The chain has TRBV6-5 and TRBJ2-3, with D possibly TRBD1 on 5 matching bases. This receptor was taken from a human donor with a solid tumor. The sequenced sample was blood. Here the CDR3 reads CASSSRVATDTQYF. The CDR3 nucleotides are TGTGCCAGCAGTTCCAGGGTAGCCACAGATACGCAGTATTTT.